One and the same sample provided the 23 T cell receptor beta chains below, sequenced in a study of T cell responses to AZD1222 COVID-19 vaccine. Profiling relied on immunoSEQ multiplex PCR, and the TCRdb table lists in-frame clones only, not all of them. The sample yields some 130,000 clones, 70% to 90% seen once. The material was peripheral blood, obtained on day 0 of AZD1222 vaccination. Source of these receptors: an adult in good health.

V and J are TRBV7-8 and TRBJ1-2, with a tentative D call TRBD1 (5 bases). Germline lookup yields CDR1 SGHVS and CDR2 FQNEAQ. The CDR3 is made up of 15 amino acids. Trimming removed 5 bases from V and 4 bases from J, with 17 bases in between. CDR3 nucleotides: TGTGCCAGCAGCGTGGAAAACTCGGGGGTCTATGGCTACACCTTC. Its translation is CASSVENSGVYGYTF. The full variable domain, completed using reference TRBV7-8 and TRBJ1-2, is GAGVSQSPRYKVAKRGQDVALRCDPISGHVSLFWYQQALGQGPEFLTYFQNEAQLDKSGLPSDRFFAERPEGSVSTLKIQRTQQEDSAVYLCASSVENSGVYGYTFGSGTRLTVV.

The V and J genes are TRBV27 and TRBJ1-5; D is ambiguous. The CDR3 length is 14 residues. CDR1 is MNHEY, CDR2 SMNVEV, per germline (reference sequence). Trimming removed 5 bases from V and 2 bases from J, with 10 bases in between. The CDR3 loop reads CASSRGQGNQPQHF. CDR3 coding DNA: TGTGCCAGCAGTCGGGGTCAGGGCAATCAGCCCCAGCATTTT.

V usage is TRBV6-5 and J usage is TRBJ1-5; the D gene is possibly TRBD1 (5 bases). Germline assignment: CDR1 MNHEY and CDR2 SVGAGI. V shed 0 bases and J shed 7 bases, with 10 bases lying between them. CDR3 length: 14 amino acids. DNA of the CDR3: TGTGCCAGCAGTTACTCGGGGGTTGGGCAGCCCCAGCATTTT. Translating gives CASSYSGVGQPQHF.

The V gene is TRBV3-1 (or the pseudogene TRBV3-2), the J gene TRBJ1-2; the match to TRBD1 covers 7 bases. The V gene's germline CDR1 is LGHDT and CDR2 YNNKEL (reference sequence). The CDR3 has 16 amino acids. J was trimmed by 7 bases and V by 3 bases; bases with no gene match: 14. The CDR3 coding sequence is TGTGCCAGCAGCCACCTAGGACAGGATGGAGCAGGTGGCTACACCTTC. Translation gives CASSHLGQDGAGGYTF.

The rearrangement links TRBV7-9 to TRBJ1-6; D ambiguous. CDR1 is SEHNR and CDR2 is FQNEAQ in the germline V gene (reference sequence). V shed 5 bases and J shed 10 bases, with 12 bases lying between them. The CDR3 length is 13 residues. CDR3 DNA sequence: TGTGCCAGCAGCCAGGTGGCGGAGTCACCCCTCCACTTT. It yields the protein CASSQVAESPLHF. The complete variable domain, with remaining parts taken from reference TRBV7-9 and TRBJ1-6, reads DTGVSQNPRHKITKRGQNVTFRCDPISEHNRLYWYRQTLGQGPEFLTYFQNEAQLEKSRLLSDRFSAERPKGSFSTLEIQRTEQGDSAMYLCASSQVAESPLHFGNGTRLTVT.

The chain carries TRBV24-1 and TRBJ2-5, with 9 bases aligning to TRBD2. Looked up from germline, CDR1 is KGHDR and CDR2 is SFDVKD. This CDR3 has 15 residues. Unmatched junction bases numbered 4, after V lost 2 bases and J lost 4 bases. In DNA form, the CDR3 reads TGTGCCACCAGTGATTCCGGGACTAGCAGAGAGACCCAGTACTTC. It yields the protein CATSDSGTSRETQYF.

The DNA for the CDR3 is TGCGCCAGCAGCTTGTCATCAGGGGGCGATCAGCCCCAGCATTTT. Protein sequence: CASSLSSGGDQPQHF. The J gene is TRBJ1-5, the V gene TRBV5-1, with TRBD1 matching over 8 bases. After removal of 1 base from V and 5 bases from J, the junction contained 5 bases not matched to a gene. This CDR3 comprises 15 residues. Germline CDR1 and CDR2: SGHRS and YFSETQ.

In its sample, this clone was seen once. One junction end does not reproduce the germline sequence, and a read error may be involved. The chain employs TRBV11-1 and TRBJ1-3, with TRBD1 as a possible D gene (6 bases). The CDR3 covers 16 residues. The germline CDR1 and CDR2 sequences are SGHAT and FQDESV (reference sequence). This chain's CDR3 is CTSSYGGRGSGNTIYF. DNA for the CDR3: TGTACCAGCAGCTACGGCGGCAGGGGCTCTGGAAACACCATATATTTT. Based on the CDR3 plus reference TRBV11-1 and TRBJ1-3, the full variable domain is EAEVAQSPRYKITEKSQAVAFWCDPISGHATLYWYRQILGQGPELLVQFQDESVVDDSQLPKDRFSAERLKGVDSTLKIQPAELGDSAMYLCTSSYGGRGSGNTIYFGEGSWLTVV.

The CDR3 protein is CASSLADTRGNYGYTF. In nucleotides, the CDR3 is TGTGCCAGCAGTTTGGCGGACACCCGCGGTAACTATGGCTACACCTTC. The chain joins TRBV27 to TRBJ1-2; D might be TRBD1 (5 bases). The CDR3 has 16 residues. The V end was cut by 3 bases, the J end by 1 base, with 15 bases between. Germline assignment: CDR1 MNHEY and CDR2 SMNVEV (reference sequence).

The J gene is TRBJ2-5, the V gene TRBV24-1; 9 positions match TRBD1. V shed 3 bases and J 5 bases; nucleotides not matched to a gene: 6. The CDR3 spans 15 residues. The germline gives CDR1 KGHDR, CDR2 SFDVKD. This CDR3 is CATSDDRGGGETQYF. DNA of the CDR3: TGTGCCACCAGTGATGACAGGGGGGGCGGTGAGACCCAGTACTTC.

J is TRBJ2-7 and V is TRBV3-1 (or the pseudogene TRBV3-2), with no clear D. Germline V gene lookup returns CDR1 LGHDT and CDR2 YNNKEL (reference sequence). The germline V and J ends were trimmed by 2 bases and 3 bases, with 5 bases remaining between them. There are 12 residues in the CDR3. CDR3 coding DNA: TGTGCCAGCAGCCAAAGGGACTACGAGCAGTACTTC. Protein sequence: CASSQRDYEQYF.

The V call is TRBV7-8, the J call TRBJ1-1; TRBD1 matches at 7 bases. Germline CDR1 is SGHVS and CDR2 is FQNEAQ. V dropped 5 bases and J dropped 5; count of bases not matched to a gene: 11. The CDR3 contains 15 residues. The CDR3 loop is CASSPTYRGWTEAFF. The CDR3 DNA follows: TGTGCCAGCAGCCCAACTTACAGGGGATGGACTGAAGCTTTCTTT.

In its sample, this clone was seen a few times. The V gene is TRBV18, the J gene TRBJ1-6, with D possibly being TRBD1 (6 bases). CDR1 and CDR2 from the germline V gene are KGHSH and LQKENI. This CDR3 contains 15 residues. V was trimmed by 4 bases and J by 7 bases, leaving 14 bases between them. In DNA, the CDR3 is TGTGCCAGCTCACGGGACAAGGGTGGGAATTCACCCCTCCACTTT. Amino acids: CASSRDKGGNSPLHF. Supplemented by reference TRBV18 and TRBJ1-6, the full variable domain reads NAGVMQNPRHLVRRRGQEARLRCSPMKGHSHVYWYRQLPEEGLKFMVYLQKENIIDESGMPKERFSAEFPKEGPSILRIQQVVRGDSAAYFCASSRDKGGNSPLHFGNGTRLTVT.

The chain combines TRBV7-8 with TRBJ1-1; 7 bases map to TRBD1. Germline V gives CDR1 SGHVS, CDR2 FQNEAQ. With 5 bases clipped from V and 0 bases from J, the junction kept 9 bases outside the gene matches. The CDR3 is 16 residues long. The CDR3 protein is CASSLGTVSMNTEAFF. The CDR3 DNA reads TGTGCCAGCAGCCTGGGGACAGTCAGTATGAACACTGAAGCTTTCTTT.

The chain has TRBV12-3 or TRBV12-4 and TRBJ2-7; a weak D match, TRBD1 (6 bases). CDR3 size: 12 residues. Trimming pared 5 bases from V and 5 bases from J, leaving 10 bases between. The CDR3 DNA sequence: TGTGCCAGCAGTATACAGGGACACGAGCAGTACTTC. The encoded protein is CASSIQGHEQYF.

This chain joins TRBV11-2 and TRBJ1-1, with D perhaps TRBD1 (5 bases). V lost 1 base and J lost 4, with 13 bases in between. CDR3 length: 15 amino acids. Germline-derived CDR1 and CDR2 are SGHAT and FQNNGV. The CDR3 bases are TGTGCCAGCAGCTTAGCGCTCAGGGTGGGCACTGAAGCTTTCTTT. It is translated as CASSLALRVGTEAFF.

The chain employs TRBV13 and TRBJ1-2, with TRBD1 matching 7 bases. Per germline, CDR1 PRHDT and CDR2 FYEKMQ (reference sequence). V trimming: 5 bases; J trimming: 3 bases; junction bases outside the gene matches: 9. This CDR3 is 15 amino acids long. Written as DNA, the CDR3 is TGTGCCAGCAGCGCGGGACAGCTAAACGACTATGGCTACACCTTC. Its translation is CASSAGQLNDYGYTF.

The V call is TRBV2, the J call TRBJ1-5, with D tentatively TRBD1 (5 bases). The V end lost 6 bases, the J end lost 4 bases, and 7 bases lay between the germline ends. The CDR3 spans 12 residues. Germline CDR1 reads SNHLY; CDR2 reads FYNNEI. The CDR3 protein is CASRQGNQPQHF. In DNA, the CDR3 is TGTGCCAGCAGGCAGGGAAATCAGCCCCAGCATTTT.

This chain links TRBV30 with TRBJ1-6; perhaps TRBD1 as D (6 bases). CDR3 length equals 13 residues. Germline values: CDR1 GTSNPN, CDR2 SVGIG (reference sequence). Trimming pared 7 bases from V and 5 bases from J, leaving 12 bases between. The DNA of the CDR3 is TGTGCCTCCCAAGGGGGGAATAATTCACCCCTCCACTTT. This translates into CASQGGNNSPLHF. Variable domain in full (rest from reference TRBV30 and TRBJ1-6): SQTIHQWPATLVQPVGSPLSLECTVEGTSNPNLYWYRQAAGRGLQLLFYSVGIGQISSEVPQNLSASRPQDRQFILSSKKLLLSDSGFYLCASQGGNNSPLHFGNGTRLTVT.

This chain connects TRBV7-2 to TRBJ2-1; 11 bases are a match to TRBD2. This CDR3 spans 15 amino acids. Germline V CDR1 and CDR2: SGHTA, FQGNSA. The trim removed 5 bases at V and 6 bases at J, leaving 6 bases unmatched. CDR3 sequence (DNA): TGTGCCAGCAGCATGACTAGCGGGAATTCCAATGAGCAGTTCTTC. Amino acids: CASSMTSGNSNEQFF.

This sequence joins TRBV9 and TRBJ2-1, with 11 bases identical to TRBD2. The CDR3 extends over 17 amino acids. V shed 0 bases, J shed 2 bases, and the junction held 4 bases outside the gene matches. Germline assignment: CDR1 SGDLS and CDR2 YYNGEE. For the CDR3, the DNA is TGTGCCAGCAGCGTAGCGCTAGCGGGAGGCCCCTACAATGAGCAGTTCTTC. Its translation is CASSVALAGGPYNEQFF.

The genes are TRBV7-2 and TRBJ2-3; D might be TRBD2 (7 bases). The V gene lost 3 bases and the J gene lost 6 bases, with 16 bases spanning the gap. This CDR3 is built from 15 residues. From germline, CDR1 is SGHTA and CDR2 FQGNSA. Here the CDR3 DNA reads TGTGCCAGCAGCTTCTCGTGGGGGGGGCCCGATACGCAGTATTTT. Its translation: CASSFSWGGPDTQYF.

The genes are TRBV7-9 and TRBJ2-1; no clear D gene. Germline assignment: CDR1 SEHNR and CDR2 FQNEAQ (reference sequence). This CDR3 region has 14 residues. V shed 5 bases and J shed 7 bases, with 15 bases lying between them. This chain's CDR3 is CASSRLLGVNEQFF. Here the CDR3 DNA reads TGTGCCAGCAGCCGCCTCTTAGGAGTAAATGAGCAGTTCTTC.